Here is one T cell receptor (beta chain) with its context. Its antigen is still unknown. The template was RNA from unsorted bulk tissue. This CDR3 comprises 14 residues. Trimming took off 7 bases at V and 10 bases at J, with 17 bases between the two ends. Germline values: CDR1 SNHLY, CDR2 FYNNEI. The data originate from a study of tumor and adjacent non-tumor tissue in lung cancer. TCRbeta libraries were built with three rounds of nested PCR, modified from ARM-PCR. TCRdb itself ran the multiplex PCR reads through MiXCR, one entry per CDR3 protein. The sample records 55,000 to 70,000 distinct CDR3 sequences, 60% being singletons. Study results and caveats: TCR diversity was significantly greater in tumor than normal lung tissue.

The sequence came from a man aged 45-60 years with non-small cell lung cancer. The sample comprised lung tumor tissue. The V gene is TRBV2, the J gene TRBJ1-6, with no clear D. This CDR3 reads CASNPGRAESPLHF. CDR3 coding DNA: TGTGCCAGCAACCCCGGAAGGGCGGAGTCACCCCTCCACTTT.